The 28 T cell receptor beta chains below were found in one sample sequenced in a study of siplizumab effects on memory and regulatory T cells. Repertoires were generated with immunoSEQ multiplex PCR, while TCRdb's copy carries only in-frame clones and drops some. The table has 90,000 to 120,000 clones, about 91% seen once; the top ten hold around 0.73%. What was sequenced was Tregs sorted from blood. These receptors were collected from a human donor in good health.

This chain links TRBV7-9 with TRBJ2-5; unclear D gene. Per the germline V gene, CDR1 is SEHNR and CDR2 is FQNEAQ (reference sequence). V was trimmed by 2 bases and J by 5 bases, leaving 6 bases between them. The CDR3 runs to 12 residues. The CDR3 DNA sequence: TGTGCCAGCAGCTTATTCGGGGAGACCCAGTACTTC. Translated: CASSLFGETQYF.

This chain joins TRBV2 and TRBJ1-4; no definite D call. This CDR3 has 16 residues. Trimming cost V 5 bases and J 7 bases, with 20 bases left between them. Germline V gene lookup returns CDR1 SNHLY and CDR2 FYNNEI. This chain's CDR3 is CASSNLDVRVGEKLFF. As DNA, the CDR3 is TGTGCCAGCAGTAACCTGGACGTTCGGGTCGGTGAAAAACTGTTTTTT.

The V and J genes are TRBV19 and TRBJ1-1; D call uncertain. The CDR3 has 14 residues. From germline, CDR1 is LNHDA and CDR2 SQIVND (reference sequence). The V end was cut by 2 bases, the J end by 5 bases, with 12 bases between. CDR3 loop: CASSINRQGTEAFF. The CDR3 nucleotides are TGTGCCAGTAGTATAAATCGGCAAGGGACTGAAGCTTTCTTT.

The chain couples TRBV2 to TRBJ1-1; the match to TRBD1 covers 7 bases. Germline CDR1 reads SNHLY; CDR2 reads FYNNEI. The CDR3 has 14 amino acids. V lost 8 bases, J lost 3 bases, and 9 bases stayed unmatched. The CDR3 DNA is TGTGCCAGCGACCCAGGGGGATGGGACACTGAAGCTTTCTTT. Translated: CASDPGGWDTEAFF. Looking up the rest from reference TRBV2 and TRBJ1-1 gives the full variable domain: EPEVTQTPSHQVTQMGQEVILRCVPISNHLYFYWYRQILGQKVEFLVSFYNNEISEKSEIFDDQFSVERPDGSNFTLKIRSTKLEDSAMYFCASDPGGWDTEAFFGQGTRLTVV.

The rearrangement uses TRBV5-1 and TRBJ1-1; 9 positions agree with TRBD1. This CDR3 is built from 16 residues. Germline CDR1 reads SGHRS; CDR2 reads YFSETQ. Trimming cost V 3 bases and J 1 base; bases outside gene matches: 7. The CDR3 DNA is TGCGCCAGCAGCTGGACCACGGGACAGGGGAACACTGAAGCTTTCTTT. Encoded protein: CASSWTTGQGNTEAFF.

The chain carries TRBV6-1 and TRBJ1-1; D might be TRBD1 (5 bases). This CDR3 comprises 11 residues. CDR1 is MNHNS and CDR2 is SASEGT in the germline V gene. V gave up 9 bases and J gave up 11 bases, with 16 bases separating them. The CDR3 spells CASHGGYRAFF. In DNA form, the CDR3 reads TGTGCCAGTCACGGGGGGTATCGGGCTTTCTTT.

As DNA, the CDR3 is TGCAGTGCCGTAGGGACCTACGAGCAGTACTTC. Translated: CSAVGTYEQYF. This chain links TRBV20-1 with TRBJ2-7; D remains unclear. The CDR3 is 11 amino acids. Germline CDR1 and CDR2: DFQATT and SNEGSKA (reference sequence). V was shortened by 6 bases and J by 2 bases, with 8 bases between the two germline ends.

This chain uses TRBV5-1 with TRBJ1-2; 7 nucleotides agree with TRBD1. The CDR3 has 15 residues. Germline values: CDR1 SGHRS, CDR2 YFSETQ. V dropped 4 bases and J dropped 2; count of bases not matched to a gene: 8. CDR3 loop: CASSGGQWMNYGYTF. DNA of the CDR3: TGCGCCAGCAGCGGGGGACAGTGGATGAACTATGGCTACACCTTC.

V is TRBV6-1 and J is TRBJ1-1; 10 bases fit TRBD1. The CDR3 spans 13 residues. Germline V gene sequence: CDR1 MNHNS, CDR2 SASEGT. V trimming: 7 bases; J trimming: 4 bases; junction bases outside the gene matches: 3. The CDR3 nucleotides read TGTGCCAGCATTAGGGACAGGGGCACTGAAGCTTTCTTT. Translating gives CASIRDRGTEAFF.

This clone was counted a single time. This chain joins TRBV28 and TRBJ2-2; a weak D match, TRBD1 (6 bases). Germline values: CDR1 MDHEN, CDR2 SYDVKM. This CDR3 contains 13 residues. The CDR3 sequence: CTTGQSDTGELFF. The CDR3 nucleotides are TGTACTACAGGACAGAGCGACACCGGGGAGCTGTTTTTT.

This sequence joins TRBV11-2 and TRBJ2-2; 13 positions agree with TRBD2. Germline loops: CDR1 SGHAT, CDR2 FQNNGV. V lost 6 bases to trimming and J lost 9 bases; unmatched junction nucleotides: 16. There are 18 residues in the CDR3. For the CDR3, the DNA is TGTGCCAGCAGGTCTGACCAGGGACTAGCGGGATTAGGCCGGGAGCTGTTTTTT. Encoded protein: CASRSDQGLAGLGRELFF.

V gene TRBV18 combines with J gene TRBJ2-5, with 10 nucleotides matching TRBD2. The CDR3 totals 15 residues. V lost 4 bases and J lost 4; bases outside the gene matches: 6. The V gene's germline CDR1 is KGHSH and CDR2 LQKENI. In nucleotides, the CDR3 is TGTGCCAGCTCACGTCCTAGCGGGAGTTCAGAGACCCAGTACTTC. Protein product: CASSRPSGSSETQYF.

V is TRBV2 and J is TRBJ2-5; D might be TRBD2 (5 bases). The germline CDR1 and CDR2 sequences are SNHLY and FYNNEI. CDR3 length: 11 residues. As DNA, the CDR3 is TGTGTCACATCAGACTACCCGACCCAGTACTTC. Encoded protein: CVTSDYPTQYF.

V gene TRBV5-1 combines with J gene TRBJ1-5; D is ambiguous. Germline V gene data show CDR1 as SGHRS and CDR2 as YFSETQ. CDR3 length: 14 amino acids. The V end was cut by 0 bases, the J end by 0 bases, with 4 bases between. The CDR3 protein is CASSLDGSNQPQHF. CDR3 nucleotide sequence: TGCGCCAGCAGCTTGGACGGTAGCAATCAGCCCCAGCATTTT.

V gene TRBV11-3 combines with J gene TRBJ2-4; D gene uncertain. In germline, CDR1 is SGHNT, CDR2 YENEEA. The length of the CDR3 is 13 residues. Deletions cut 3 bases from V and 15 bases from J, with 18 bases between. DNA of the CDR3: TGTGCCAGCAGCTTCTCCTATGCAGCTCAAATGTACTTC. This gives the protein CASSFSYAAQMYF.

This clone was seen only once. The V call is TRBV30, the J call TRBJ2-3; D gene uncertain. Trimming left V 1 base short and J 9 bases short, with 8 bases between. Germline V gene lookup returns CDR1 GTSNPN and CDR2 SVGIG (reference sequence). The CDR3 runs to 11 residues. This CDR3 is CAWSGPMTQYF. The CDR3 DNA is TGTGCCTGGAGTGGACCTATGACGCAGTATTTT.

The CDR3 loop reads CASSSDPYEQYF. CDR3 sequence (DNA): TGTGCCAGCAGTTCCGACCCCTACGAGCAGTACTTC. The V and J genes are TRBV28 and TRBJ2-7; D call uncertain. CDR1 is MDHEN, CDR2 SYDVKM, per germline. The CDR3 totals 12 residues. V was trimmed by 4 bases and J by 2 bases, leaving 6 bases between them.

The chain has TRBV7-9 and TRBJ1-1; D not resolved. This CDR3 contains 19 residues. CDR1 is SEHNR and CDR2 is FQNEAQ in the germline V gene (reference sequence). Trimming removed 8 bases at V and 3 bases at J, with 31 bases between. This chain's CDR3 is CASGFARGGGPLRDTEAFF. CDR3 nucleotide sequence: TGTGCCAGCGGATTCGCTAGAGGTGGAGGTCCCCTGAGGGACACTGAAGCTTTCTTT. Looking up the rest from reference TRBV7-9 and TRBJ1-1 gives the full variable domain: DTGVSQNPRHKITKRGQNVTFRCDPISEHNRLYWYRQTLGQGPEFLTYFQNEAQLEKSRLLSDRFSAERPKGSFSTLEIQRTEQGDSAMYLCASGFARGGGPLRDTEAFFGQGTRLTVV.

The chain is built from TRBV6-1 and TRBJ2-7; possible D gene TRBD2, 5 bases. CDR3 size: 11 residues. Germline CDR1 reads MNHNS; CDR2 reads SASEGT. The V end lost 7 bases, the J end lost 3 bases, and 7 bases lay between the germline ends. CDR3 loop: CASTRDYEQYF. The CDR3 nucleotides are TGTGCCAGCACCCGGGACTACGAGCAGTACTTC.

V and J are TRBV11-2 and TRBJ2-4; D is ambiguous. The V end was cut by 5 bases, the J end by 2 bases, with 16 bases between. This CDR3 has 16 amino acids. CDR1 is SGHAT and CDR2 is FQNNGV in the germline V gene. This chain's CDR3 is CASSIGSSRTKNIQYF. The CDR3 DNA follows: TGTGCCAGCAGCATAGGGTCAAGTAGGACCAAAAACATTCAGTACTTC.

CDR3 loop: CASREPSNYGYTF. The CDR3, as DNA: TGTGCCAGCAGGGAACCTTCTAACTATGGCTACACCTTC. The rearrangement joins TRBV7-9 to TRBJ1-2, with unresolved D. The V end lost 6 bases, the J end lost 0 bases, and 8 bases lay between the germline ends. CDR3 length equals 13 residues. Germline CDR1 reads SEHNR; CDR2 reads FQNEAQ (reference sequence).

J is TRBJ2-3 and V is TRBV11-3; no clear D gene. Germline CDR1 SGHNT, CDR2 YENEEA. The CDR3 extends over 13 amino acids. Trimming removed 3 bases from V and 5 bases from J, with 9 bases in between. The CDR3, as DNA: TGTGCCAGCAGCTTTTCCCTGGAAGATACGCAGTATTTT. It codes for CASSFSLEDTQYF.

The genes are TRBV6-1 and TRBJ1-1, with TRBD1 identical over 10 bases. Trimming at V came to 6 bases and at J to 6 bases, leaving 10 bases not matched to a gene. Germline CDR1 reads MNHNS; CDR2 reads SASEGT. CDR3 length equals 15 residues. This CDR3 is CASRATGGAFAEAFF. CDR3 sequence (DNA): TGTGCCAGCAGGGCGACAGGGGGCGCGTTCGCTGAAGCTTTCTTT.

The genes are TRBV6-1 and TRBJ2-7; D is unclear. V was pared by 1 base and J by 4 bases, with 11 bases between. Germline lookup yields CDR1 MNHNS and CDR2 SASEGT. The CDR3 is made up of 14 amino acids. The CDR3 loop reads CASSEGTEPYEQYF. The CDR3 region has the DNA TGTGCCAGCAGTGAAGGGACCGAACCATACGAGCAGTACTTC.

The CDR3 bases are TGCGCCAGCGGACGTATAGCGGCTAGCGGGACGGAGCAGCAGTTCTTC. This gives the protein CASGRIAASGTEQQFF. The J gene is TRBJ2-1, the V gene TRBV5-1, with TRBD2 matching over 9 bases. Trimming took 7 bases from V and 11 from J; bases not matched to a gene: 19. This CDR3 spans 16 amino acids. Germline V gene data show CDR1 as SGHRS and CDR2 as YFSETQ.

CDR3 region: CASSLVTGSSYEQYF. The CDR3 coding sequence is TGCGCCAGCAGCTTGGTGACAGGGAGCTCCTACGAGCAGTACTTC. The chain has TRBV5-1 and TRBJ2-7; the match to TRBD1 covers 7 bases. V lost 0 bases, J lost 0 bases, and 3 bases stayed unmatched. CDR1 is SGHRS, CDR2 YFSETQ, per germline. The CDR3 covers 15 residues.

This rearrangement joins TRBV19 to TRBJ2-3; no firm D call. V was shortened by 4 bases and J by 0 bases, with 14 bases between the two germline ends. CDR1 is LNHDA, CDR2 SQIVND, per germline (reference sequence). The CDR3 sequence is 16 residues long. CDR3 region: CASSTRYLSSTDTQYF. CDR3 DNA: TGTGCCAGTAGTACGCGGTACCTATCCAGCACAGATACGCAGTATTTT.

This clone showed up just once. The V and J genes are TRBV6-1 and TRBJ2-3; D is possibly TRBD1 (6 bases). Germline loops: CDR1 MNHNS, CDR2 SASEGT. There are 11 residues in the CDR3. V was shortened by 11 bases and J by 9 bases, with 15 bases between the two germline ends. CDR3 loop: CAGAQGNTQYF. Here the CDR3 DNA reads TGTGCCGGAGCCCAGGGGAACACGCAGTATTTT.